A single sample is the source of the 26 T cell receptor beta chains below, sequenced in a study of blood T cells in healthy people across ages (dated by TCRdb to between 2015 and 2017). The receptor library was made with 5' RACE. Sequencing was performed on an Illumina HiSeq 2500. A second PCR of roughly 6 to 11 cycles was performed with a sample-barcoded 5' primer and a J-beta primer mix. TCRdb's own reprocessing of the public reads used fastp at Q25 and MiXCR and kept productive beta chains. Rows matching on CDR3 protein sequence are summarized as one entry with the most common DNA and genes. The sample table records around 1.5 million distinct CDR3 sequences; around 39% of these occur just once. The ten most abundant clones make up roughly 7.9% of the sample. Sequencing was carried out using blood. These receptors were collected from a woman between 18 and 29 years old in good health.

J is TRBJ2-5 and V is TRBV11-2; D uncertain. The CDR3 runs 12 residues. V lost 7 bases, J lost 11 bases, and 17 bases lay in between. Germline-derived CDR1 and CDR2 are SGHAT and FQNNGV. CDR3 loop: CASNWAGREQYF. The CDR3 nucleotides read TGTGCCAGCAACTGGGCTGGGCGTGAGCAGTACTTC.

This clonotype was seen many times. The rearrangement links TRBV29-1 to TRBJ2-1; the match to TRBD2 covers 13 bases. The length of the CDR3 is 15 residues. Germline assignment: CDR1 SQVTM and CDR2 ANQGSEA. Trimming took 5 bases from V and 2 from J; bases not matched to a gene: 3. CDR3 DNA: TGCAGCGTTTCCGGGACTAGCGGGACCTACAATGAGCAGTTCTTC. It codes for CSVSGTSGTYNEQFF.

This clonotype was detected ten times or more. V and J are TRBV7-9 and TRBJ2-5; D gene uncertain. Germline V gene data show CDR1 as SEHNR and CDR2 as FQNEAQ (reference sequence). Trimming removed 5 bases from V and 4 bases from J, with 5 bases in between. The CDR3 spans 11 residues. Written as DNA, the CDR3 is TGTGCCAGCAGCCCTATAGAGACCCAGTACTTC. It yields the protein CASSPIETQYF.

The CDR3 nucleotides read TGTGCCAGCAGTCCTCGGGACAGATACTACGAGCAGTACTTC. It codes for CASSPRDRYYEQYF. The chain has TRBV12-3 or TRBV12-4 and TRBJ2-7; the match to TRBD1 covers 7 bases. The CDR3 covers 14 residues. V shed 5 bases, J shed 3 bases, and the junction held 7 bases outside the gene matches.

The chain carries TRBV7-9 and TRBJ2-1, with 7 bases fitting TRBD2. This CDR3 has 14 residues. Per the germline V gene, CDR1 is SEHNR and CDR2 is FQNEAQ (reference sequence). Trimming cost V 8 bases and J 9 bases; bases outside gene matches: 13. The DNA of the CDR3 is TGTGCCAGCCGAGCCGTGGGGGGGAATAGTGAGCAGTTCTTC. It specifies CASRAVGGNSEQFF.

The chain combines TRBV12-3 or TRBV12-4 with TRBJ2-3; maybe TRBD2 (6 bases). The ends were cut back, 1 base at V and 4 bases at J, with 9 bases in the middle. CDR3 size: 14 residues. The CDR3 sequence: CASSLGRVSDTQYF. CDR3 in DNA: TGTGCCAGCAGTTTAGGGAGGGTATCAGATACGCAGTATTTT.

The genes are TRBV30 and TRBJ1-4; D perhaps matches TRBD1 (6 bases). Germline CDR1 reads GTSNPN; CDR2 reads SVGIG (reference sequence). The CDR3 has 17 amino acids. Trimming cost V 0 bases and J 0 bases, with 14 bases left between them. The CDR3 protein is CAWSVMGHRTTNEKLFF. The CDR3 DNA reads TGTGCCTGGAGTGTAATGGGACACCGCACAACTAATGAAAAACTGTTTTTT.

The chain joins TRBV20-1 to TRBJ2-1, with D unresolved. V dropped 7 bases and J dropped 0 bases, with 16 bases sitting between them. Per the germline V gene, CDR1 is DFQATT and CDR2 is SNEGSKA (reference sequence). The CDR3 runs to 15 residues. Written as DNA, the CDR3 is TGCAGTGGGATTAGTCTTCGAAGCTCCTACAATGAGCAGTTCTTC. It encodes CSGISLRSSYNEQFF.

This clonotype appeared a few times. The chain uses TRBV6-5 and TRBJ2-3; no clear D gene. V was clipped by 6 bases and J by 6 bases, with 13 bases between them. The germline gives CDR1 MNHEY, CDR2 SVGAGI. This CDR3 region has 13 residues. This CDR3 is CASSLIIWDTQYF. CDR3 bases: TGTGCCAGCAGCTTGATCATCTGGGATACGCAGTATTTT.

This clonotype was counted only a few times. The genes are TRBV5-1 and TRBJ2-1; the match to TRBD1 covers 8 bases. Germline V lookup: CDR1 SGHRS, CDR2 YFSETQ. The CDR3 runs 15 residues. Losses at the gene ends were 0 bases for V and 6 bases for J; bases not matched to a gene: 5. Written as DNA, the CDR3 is TGCGCCAGCAGCTTGGTACAGGGGGTAGGCAATGAGCAGTTCTTC. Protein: CASSLVQGVGNEQFF.

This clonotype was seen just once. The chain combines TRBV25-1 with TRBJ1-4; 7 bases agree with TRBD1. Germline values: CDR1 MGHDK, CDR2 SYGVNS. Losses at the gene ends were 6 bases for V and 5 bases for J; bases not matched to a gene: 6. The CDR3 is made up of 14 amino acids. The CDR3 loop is CASRETGKNEKLFF. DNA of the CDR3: TGTGCCAGCAGAGAGACAGGGAAAAATGAAAAACTGTTTTTT.

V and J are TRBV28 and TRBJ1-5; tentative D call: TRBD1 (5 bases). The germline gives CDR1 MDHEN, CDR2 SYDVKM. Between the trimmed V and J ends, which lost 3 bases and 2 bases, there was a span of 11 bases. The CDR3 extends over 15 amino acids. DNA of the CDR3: TGTGCCAGCAGTTTTGCGGGGGGAGGCAATCAGCCCCAGCATTTT. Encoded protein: CASSFAGGGNQPQHF. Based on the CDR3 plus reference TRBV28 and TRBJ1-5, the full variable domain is DVKVTQSSRYLVKRTGEKVFLECVQDMDHENMFWYRQDPGLGLRLIYFSYDVKMKEKGDIPEGYSVSREKKERFSLILESASTNQTSMYLCASSFAGGGNQPQHFGDGTRLSIL.

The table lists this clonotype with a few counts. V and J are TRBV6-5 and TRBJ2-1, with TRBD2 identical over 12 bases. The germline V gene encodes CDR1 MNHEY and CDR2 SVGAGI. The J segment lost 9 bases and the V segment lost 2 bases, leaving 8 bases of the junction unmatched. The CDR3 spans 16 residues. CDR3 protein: CASSYGLAGGSGEQFF. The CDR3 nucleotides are TGTGCCAGCAGTTACGGGCTAGCGGGAGGGTCGGGTGAGCAGTTCTTC.

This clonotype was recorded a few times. CDR3 nucleotide sequence: TGTGCCAGCAGTTACGCCGGGACAGGGGGCCCAAACACTGAAGCTTTCTTT. Protein: CASSYAGTGGPNTEAFF. This chain connects TRBV6-5 to TRBJ1-1; 12 bases map to TRBD1. V shed 2 bases and J 2 bases; nucleotides not matched to a gene: 6. This CDR3 contains 17 residues. The V gene's germline CDR1 is MNHEY and CDR2 SVGAGI.

CDR3 sequence: CASSSRTSSELSTDTQYF. The DNA of the CDR3 is TGCGCCAGCAGCTCTCGGACTAGCTCAGAACTTAGCACAGATACGCAGTATTTT. The chain links TRBV5-1 to TRBJ2-3, with 8 bases matching TRBD2. Looked up from germline, CDR1 is SGHRS and CDR2 is YFSETQ. Germline trimming cut 3 bases from V and 0 bases from J; bases unmatched to any gene: 12. CDR3 length equals 18 residues.

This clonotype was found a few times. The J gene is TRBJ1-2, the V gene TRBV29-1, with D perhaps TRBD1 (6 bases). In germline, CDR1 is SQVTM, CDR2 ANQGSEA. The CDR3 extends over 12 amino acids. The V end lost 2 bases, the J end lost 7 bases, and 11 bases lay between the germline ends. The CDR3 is CSVEQQGGGYTF. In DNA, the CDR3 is TGCAGCGTTGAACAACAGGGCGGTGGCTACACCTTC. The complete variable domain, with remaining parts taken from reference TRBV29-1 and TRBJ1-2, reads SAVISQKPSRDICQRGTSLTIQCQVDSQVTMMFWYRQQPGQSLTLIATANQGSEATYESGFVIDKFPISRPNLTFSTLTVSNMSPEDSSIYLCSVEQQGGGYTFGSGTRLTVV.

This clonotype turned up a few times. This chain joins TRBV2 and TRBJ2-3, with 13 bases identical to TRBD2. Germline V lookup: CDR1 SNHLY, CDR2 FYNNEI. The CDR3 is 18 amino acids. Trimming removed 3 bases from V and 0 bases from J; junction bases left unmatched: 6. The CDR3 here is CASSETGLAGISTDTQYF. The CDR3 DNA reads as TGTGCCAGCAGTGAGACGGGACTAGCGGGAATTAGCACAGATACGCAGTATTTT.

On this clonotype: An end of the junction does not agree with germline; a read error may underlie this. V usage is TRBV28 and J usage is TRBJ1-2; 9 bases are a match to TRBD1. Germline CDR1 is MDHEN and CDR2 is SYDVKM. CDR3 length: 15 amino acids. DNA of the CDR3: TGTGTCAGCAGTTTAGTGGGGACAGGGCCTTGGGGCTACACCTTC. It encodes CVSSLVGTGPWGYTF.

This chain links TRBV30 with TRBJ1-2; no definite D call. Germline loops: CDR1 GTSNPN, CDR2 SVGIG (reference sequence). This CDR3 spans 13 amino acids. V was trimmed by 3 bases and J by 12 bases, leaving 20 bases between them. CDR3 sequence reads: CAWRIHGSGEHTF. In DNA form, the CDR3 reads TGTGCCTGGAGGATCCACGGGTCGGGTGAACACACCTTC.

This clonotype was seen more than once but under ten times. The CDR3 DNA reads TGTGCCTGCAAAGCGGGAGAAGTCCAAGAGACCCAGTACTTC. It specifies CACKAGEVQETQYF. The J gene is TRBJ2-5, the V gene TRBV2; 8 nucleotides line up with TRBD2. The CDR3 covers 14 residues. Germline trimming cut 11 bases from V and 1 base from J; bases unmatched to any gene: 9. Germline V gene sequence: CDR1 SNHLY, CDR2 FYNNEI.

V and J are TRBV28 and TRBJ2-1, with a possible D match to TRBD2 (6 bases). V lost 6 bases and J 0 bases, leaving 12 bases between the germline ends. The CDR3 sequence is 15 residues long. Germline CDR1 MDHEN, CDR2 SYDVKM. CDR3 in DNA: TGTGCCAGCAGGGGACTTTCCAGCTCCTACAATGAGCAGTTCTTC. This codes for CASRGLSSSYNEQFF.

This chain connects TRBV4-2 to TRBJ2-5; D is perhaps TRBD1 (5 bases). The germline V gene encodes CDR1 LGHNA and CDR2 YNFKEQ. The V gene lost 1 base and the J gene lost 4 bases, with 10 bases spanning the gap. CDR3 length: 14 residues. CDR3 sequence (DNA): TGTGCCAGCAGCCAAGTGGGGCGGACAGAGACCCAGTACTTC. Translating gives CASSQVGRTETQYF.

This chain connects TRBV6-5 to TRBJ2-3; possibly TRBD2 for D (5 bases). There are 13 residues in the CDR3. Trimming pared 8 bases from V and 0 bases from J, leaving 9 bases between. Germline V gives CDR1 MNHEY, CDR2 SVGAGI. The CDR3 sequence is CASGEISTDTQYF. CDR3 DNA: TGTGCCAGCGGGGAGATTAGCACAGATACGCAGTATTTT.

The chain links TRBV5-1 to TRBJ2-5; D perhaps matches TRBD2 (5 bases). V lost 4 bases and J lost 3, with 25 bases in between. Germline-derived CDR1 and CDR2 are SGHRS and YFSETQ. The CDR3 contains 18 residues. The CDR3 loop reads CASSPILSALAGKETQYF. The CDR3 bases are TGCGCCAGCAGCCCCATTCTTAGCGCGTTGGCCGGGAAAGAGACCCAGTACTTC.

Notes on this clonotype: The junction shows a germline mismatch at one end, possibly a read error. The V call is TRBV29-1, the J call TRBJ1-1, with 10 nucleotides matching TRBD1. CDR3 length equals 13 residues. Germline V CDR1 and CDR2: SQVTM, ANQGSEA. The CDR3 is CNVSGQGTTEAFF. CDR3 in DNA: TGCAACGTTTCGGGACAGGGGACCACTGAAGCTTTCTTT.

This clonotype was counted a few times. CDR3 nucleotides: TGTGCCAGCAGTTCCCTCCAGACAGGTTATGGCTACACCTTC. It encodes CASSSLQTGYGYTF. This chain connects TRBV28 to TRBJ1-2; maybe TRBD1 (6 bases). Germline CDR1 MDHEN, CDR2 SYDVKM. CDR3 size: 14 residues. V was clipped by 4 bases and J by 5 bases, with 14 bases between them.